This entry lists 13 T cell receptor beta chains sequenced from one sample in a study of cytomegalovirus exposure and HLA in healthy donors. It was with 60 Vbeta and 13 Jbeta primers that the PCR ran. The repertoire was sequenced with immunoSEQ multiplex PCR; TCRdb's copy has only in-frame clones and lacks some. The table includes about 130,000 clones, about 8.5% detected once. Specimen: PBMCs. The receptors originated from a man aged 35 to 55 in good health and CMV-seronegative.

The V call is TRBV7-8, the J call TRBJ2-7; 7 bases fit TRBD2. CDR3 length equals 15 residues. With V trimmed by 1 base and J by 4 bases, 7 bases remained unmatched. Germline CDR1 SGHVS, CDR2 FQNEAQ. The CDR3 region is CASSLGVLAYYEQYF. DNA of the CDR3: TGTGCCAGCAGCTTAGGTGTACTAGCGTATTACGAGCAGTACTTC.

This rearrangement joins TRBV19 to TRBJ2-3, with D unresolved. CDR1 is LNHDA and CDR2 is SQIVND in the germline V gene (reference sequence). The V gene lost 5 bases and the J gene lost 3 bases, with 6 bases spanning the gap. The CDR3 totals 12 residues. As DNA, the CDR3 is TGTGCCAGTAGTTCACGGACAGATACGCAGTATTTT. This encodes CASSSRTDTQYF.

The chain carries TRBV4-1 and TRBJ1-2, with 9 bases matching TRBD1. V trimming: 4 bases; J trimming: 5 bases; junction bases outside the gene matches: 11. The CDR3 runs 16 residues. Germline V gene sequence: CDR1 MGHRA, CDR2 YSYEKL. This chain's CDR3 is CASSPRFGTGMYGYTF. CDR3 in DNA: TGCGCCAGCAGCCCTCGATTCGGGACAGGGATGTATGGCTACACCTTC.

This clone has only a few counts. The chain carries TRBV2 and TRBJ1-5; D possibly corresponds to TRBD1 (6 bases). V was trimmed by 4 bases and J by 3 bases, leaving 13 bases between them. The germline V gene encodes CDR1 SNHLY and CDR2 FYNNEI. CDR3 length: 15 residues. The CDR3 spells CASSGPGGLNQPQHF. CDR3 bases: TGTGCCAGCAGTGGGCCGGGGGGCCTCAATCAGCCCCAGCATTTT.

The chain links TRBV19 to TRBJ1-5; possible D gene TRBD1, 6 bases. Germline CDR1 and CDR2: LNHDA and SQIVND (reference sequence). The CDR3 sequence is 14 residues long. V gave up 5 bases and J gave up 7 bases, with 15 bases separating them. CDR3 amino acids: CASSLQGFQQPQHF. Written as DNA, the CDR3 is TGTGCCAGTAGTCTACAGGGATTTCAACAGCCCCAGCATTTT.

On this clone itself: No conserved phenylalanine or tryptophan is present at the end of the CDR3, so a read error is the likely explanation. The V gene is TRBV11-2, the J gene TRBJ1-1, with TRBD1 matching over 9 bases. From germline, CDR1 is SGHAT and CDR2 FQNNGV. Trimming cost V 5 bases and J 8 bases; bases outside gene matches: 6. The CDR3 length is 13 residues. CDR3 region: CASSRTGVGEAFV. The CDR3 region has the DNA TGTGCCAGCAGCAGGACAGGGGTAGGGGAAGCTTTCGTT.

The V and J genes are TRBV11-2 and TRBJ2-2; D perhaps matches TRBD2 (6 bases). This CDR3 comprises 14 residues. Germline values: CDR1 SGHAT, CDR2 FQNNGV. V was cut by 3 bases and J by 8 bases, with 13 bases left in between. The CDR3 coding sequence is TGTGCCAGCAGCTTTGGGGGGTCCCGGGGGGAGCTGTTTTTT. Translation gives CASSFGGSRGELFF.

The CDR3 nucleotides read TGTGCCAGCAGTGAATGGCCCAGGGTGGGACAGTACTTC. It is translated as CASSEWPRVGQYF. This chain uses TRBV6-1 with TRBJ2-7; a weak D match, TRBD1 (5 bases). CDR3 length: 13 amino acids. The V end was cut by 2 bases, the J end by 10 bases, with 15 bases between. CDR1 and CDR2 (germline): MNHNS, SASEGT.

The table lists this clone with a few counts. DNA of the CDR3: TGTGCCAGCAGGTCTACAGGGGGCGCAGGGCAGCCCCAGCATTTT. Protein sequence: CASRSTGGAGQPQHF. V usage is TRBV28 and J usage is TRBJ1-5, with 9 bases lining up with TRBD1. The trim removed 6 bases at V and 7 bases at J, leaving 10 bases unmatched. Per the germline V gene, CDR1 is MDHEN and CDR2 is SYDVKM. The CDR3 consists of 15 residues.

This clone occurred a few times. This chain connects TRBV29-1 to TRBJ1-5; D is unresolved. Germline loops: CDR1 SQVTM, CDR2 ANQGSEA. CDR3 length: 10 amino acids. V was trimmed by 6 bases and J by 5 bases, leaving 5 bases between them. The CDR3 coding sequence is TGCAGCGTCGGGGATCAGCCCCAGCATTTT. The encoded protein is CSVGDQPQHF.

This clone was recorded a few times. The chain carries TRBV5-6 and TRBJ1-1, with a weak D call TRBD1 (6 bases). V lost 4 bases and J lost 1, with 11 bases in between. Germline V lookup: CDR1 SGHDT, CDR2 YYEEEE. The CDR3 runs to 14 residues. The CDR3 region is CASSTGTRNTEAFF. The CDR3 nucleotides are TGTGCCAGCAGCACAGGGACACGGAACACTGAAGCTTTCTTT.

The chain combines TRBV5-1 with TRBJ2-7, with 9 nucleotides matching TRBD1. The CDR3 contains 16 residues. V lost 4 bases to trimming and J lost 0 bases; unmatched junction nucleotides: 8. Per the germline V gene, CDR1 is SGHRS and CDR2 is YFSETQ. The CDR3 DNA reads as TGCGCCAGCAGCACCGGGACAGGGCGAAGCTCCTACGAGCAGTACTTC. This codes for CASSTGTGRSSYEQYF.

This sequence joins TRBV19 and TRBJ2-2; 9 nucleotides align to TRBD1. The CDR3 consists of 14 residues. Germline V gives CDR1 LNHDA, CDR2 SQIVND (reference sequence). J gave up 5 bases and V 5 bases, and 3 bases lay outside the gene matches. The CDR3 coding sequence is TGTGCCAGTAGTGGACAGGGGCTGACCGGGGAGCTGTTTTTT. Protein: CASSGQGLTGELFF.